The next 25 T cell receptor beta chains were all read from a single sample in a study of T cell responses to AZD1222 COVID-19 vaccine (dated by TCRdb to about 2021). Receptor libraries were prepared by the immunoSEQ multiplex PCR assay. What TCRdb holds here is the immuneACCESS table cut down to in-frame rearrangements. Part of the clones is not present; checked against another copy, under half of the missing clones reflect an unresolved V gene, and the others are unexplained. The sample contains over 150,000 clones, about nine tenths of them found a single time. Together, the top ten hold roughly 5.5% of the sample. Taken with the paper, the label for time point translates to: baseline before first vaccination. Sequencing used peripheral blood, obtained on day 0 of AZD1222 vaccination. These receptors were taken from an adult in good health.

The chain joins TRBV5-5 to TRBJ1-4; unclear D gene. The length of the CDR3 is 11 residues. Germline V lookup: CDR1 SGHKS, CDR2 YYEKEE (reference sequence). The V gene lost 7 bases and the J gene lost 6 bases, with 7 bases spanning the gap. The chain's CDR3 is CASGLDEKLFF. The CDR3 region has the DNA TGTGCCAGCGGTCTGGATGAAAAACTGTTTTTT.

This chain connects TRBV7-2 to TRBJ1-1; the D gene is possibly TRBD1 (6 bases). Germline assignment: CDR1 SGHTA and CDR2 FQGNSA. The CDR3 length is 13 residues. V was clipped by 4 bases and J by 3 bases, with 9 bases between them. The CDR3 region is CASSSGGHTEAFF. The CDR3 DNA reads TGTGCCAGCAGCTCTGGGGGGCACACTGAAGCTTTCTTT.

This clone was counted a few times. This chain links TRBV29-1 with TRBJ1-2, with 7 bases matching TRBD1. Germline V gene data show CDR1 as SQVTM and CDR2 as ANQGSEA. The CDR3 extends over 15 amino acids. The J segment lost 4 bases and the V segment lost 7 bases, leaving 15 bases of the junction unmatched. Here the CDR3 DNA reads TGCAGCGCCACGTATAACAGGGGACTCCTCTATGGCTACACCTTC. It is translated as CSATYNRGLLYGYTF.

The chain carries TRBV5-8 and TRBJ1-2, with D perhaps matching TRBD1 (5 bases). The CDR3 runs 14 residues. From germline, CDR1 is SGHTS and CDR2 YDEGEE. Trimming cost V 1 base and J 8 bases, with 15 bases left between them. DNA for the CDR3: TGTGCCAGCAGCTTGAATATCAGGGTGGTCGGCTACACCTTC. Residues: CASSLNIRVVGYTF.

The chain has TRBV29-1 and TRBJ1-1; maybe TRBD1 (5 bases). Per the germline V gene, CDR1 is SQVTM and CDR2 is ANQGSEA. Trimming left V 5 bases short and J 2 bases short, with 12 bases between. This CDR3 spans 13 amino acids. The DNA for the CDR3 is TGCAGCGTTAACGGGGGGTTTAACACTGAAGCTTTCTTT. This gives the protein CSVNGGFNTEAFF.

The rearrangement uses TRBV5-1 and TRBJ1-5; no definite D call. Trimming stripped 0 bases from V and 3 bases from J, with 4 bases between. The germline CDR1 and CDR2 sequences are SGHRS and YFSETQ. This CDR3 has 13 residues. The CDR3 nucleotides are TGCGCCAGCAGCTTGGGGGCCAATCAGCCCCAGCATTTT. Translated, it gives CASSLGANQPQHF.

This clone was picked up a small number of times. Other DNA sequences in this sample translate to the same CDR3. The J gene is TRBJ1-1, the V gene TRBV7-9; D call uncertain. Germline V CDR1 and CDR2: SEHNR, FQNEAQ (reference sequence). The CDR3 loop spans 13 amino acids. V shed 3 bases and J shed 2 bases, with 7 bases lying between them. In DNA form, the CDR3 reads TGTGCCAGCAGCTTCTCGGGCAACACTGAAGCTTTCTTT. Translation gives CASSFSGNTEAFF. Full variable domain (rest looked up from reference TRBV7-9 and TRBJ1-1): DTGVSQNPRHKITKRGQNVTFRCDPISEHNRLYWYRQTLGQGPEFLTYFQNEAQLEKSRLLSDRFSAERPKGSFSTLEIQRTEQGDSAMYLCASSFSGNTEAFFGQGTRLTVV.

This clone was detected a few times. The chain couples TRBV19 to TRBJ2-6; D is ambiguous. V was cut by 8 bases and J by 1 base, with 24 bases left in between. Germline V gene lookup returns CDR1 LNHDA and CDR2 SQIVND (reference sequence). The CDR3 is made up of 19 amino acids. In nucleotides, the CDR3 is TGTGCCAGTTCGTCGTCTACGTTCCAAAGGGCTTCTGGGGCCAACGTCCTGACTTTC. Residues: CASSSSTFQRASGANVLTF.

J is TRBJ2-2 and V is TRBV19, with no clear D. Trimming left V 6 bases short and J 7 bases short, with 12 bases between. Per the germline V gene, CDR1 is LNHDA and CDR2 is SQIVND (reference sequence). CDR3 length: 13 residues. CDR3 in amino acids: CASSRDNSGELFF. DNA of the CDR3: TGTGCCAGTAGCCGAGATAATAGCGGGGAGCTGTTTTTT.

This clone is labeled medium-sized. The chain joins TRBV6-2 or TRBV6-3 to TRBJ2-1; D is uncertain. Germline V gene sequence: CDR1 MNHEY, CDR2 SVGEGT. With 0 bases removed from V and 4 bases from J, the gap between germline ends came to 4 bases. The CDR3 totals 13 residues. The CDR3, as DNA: TGTGCCAGCAGTTACTCCTCGTACAATGAGCAGTTCTTC. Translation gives CASSYSSYNEQFF.

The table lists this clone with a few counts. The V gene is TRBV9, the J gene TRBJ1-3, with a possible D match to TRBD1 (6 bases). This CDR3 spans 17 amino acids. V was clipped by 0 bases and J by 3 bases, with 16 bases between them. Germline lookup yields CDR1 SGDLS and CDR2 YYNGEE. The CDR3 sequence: CASSVAQTGTGGNTIYF. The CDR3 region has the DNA TGTGCCAGCAGCGTAGCACAAACAGGGACGGGTGGAAACACCATATATTTT.

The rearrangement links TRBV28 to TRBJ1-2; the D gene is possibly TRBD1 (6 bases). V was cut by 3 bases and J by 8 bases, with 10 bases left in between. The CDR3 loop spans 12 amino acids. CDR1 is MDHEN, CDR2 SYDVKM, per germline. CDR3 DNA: TGTGCCAGCAGTTTGGGGGGCTGGGGCTACACCTTC. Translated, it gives CASSLGGWGYTF.

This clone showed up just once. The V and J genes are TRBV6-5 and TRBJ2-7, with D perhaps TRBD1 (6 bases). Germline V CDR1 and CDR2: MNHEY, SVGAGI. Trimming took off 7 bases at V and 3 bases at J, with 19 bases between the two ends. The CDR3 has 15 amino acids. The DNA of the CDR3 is TGTGCCAGCACGGACAGACGGGGAATCCTCTACGAGCAGTACTTC. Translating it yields CASTDRRGILYEQYF.

The CDR3 protein is CASSQDLLRNEQFF. The CDR3, as DNA: TGCGCCAGCAGCCAAGATCTGCTAAGGAATGAGCAGTTCTTC. This chain connects TRBV4-1 to TRBJ2-1; unclear D gene. CDR1 is MGHRA, CDR2 YSYEKL, per germline. The V and J ends lost 0 bases and 7 bases respectively, with 10 bases between them. This CDR3 has 14 residues.

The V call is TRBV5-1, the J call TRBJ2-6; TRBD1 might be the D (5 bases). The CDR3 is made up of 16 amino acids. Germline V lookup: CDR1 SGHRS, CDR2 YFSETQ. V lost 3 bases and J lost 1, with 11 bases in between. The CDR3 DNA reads TGCGCCAGCAGCTCCGACAGTCAATCTGGGGCCAACGTCCTGACTTTC. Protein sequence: CASSSDSQSGANVLTF.

CDR3 residues: CASGSGGTGTQYF. For the CDR3, the DNA is TGTGCCAGCGGTAGCGGGGGAACGGGGACCCAGTACTTC. The V call is TRBV2, the J call TRBJ2-5, with 9 nucleotides matching TRBD2. The length of the CDR3 is 13 residues. J gave up 7 bases and V 8 bases, and 8 bases lay outside the gene matches. Germline V gene data show CDR1 as SNHLY and CDR2 as FYNNEI.

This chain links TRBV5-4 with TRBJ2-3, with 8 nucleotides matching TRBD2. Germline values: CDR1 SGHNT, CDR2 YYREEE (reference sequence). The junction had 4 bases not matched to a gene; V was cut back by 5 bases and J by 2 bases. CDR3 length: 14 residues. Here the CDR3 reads CASSISGATDTQYF. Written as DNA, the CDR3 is TGTGCCAGCAGTATTAGCGGGGCCACAGATACGCAGTATTTT.

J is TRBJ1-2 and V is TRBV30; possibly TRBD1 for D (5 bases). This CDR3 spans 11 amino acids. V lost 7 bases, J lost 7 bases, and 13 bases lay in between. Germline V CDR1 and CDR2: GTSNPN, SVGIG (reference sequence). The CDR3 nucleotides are TGTGCCTCCCGACAGACCTCTGGCTACACCTTC. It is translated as CASRQTSGYTF. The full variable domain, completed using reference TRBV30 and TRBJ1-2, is SQTIHQWPATLVQPVGSPLSLECTVEGTSNPNLYWYRQAAGRGLQLLFYSVGIGQISSEVPQNLSASRPQDRQFILSSKKLLLSDSGFYLCASRQTSGYTFGSGTRLTVV.

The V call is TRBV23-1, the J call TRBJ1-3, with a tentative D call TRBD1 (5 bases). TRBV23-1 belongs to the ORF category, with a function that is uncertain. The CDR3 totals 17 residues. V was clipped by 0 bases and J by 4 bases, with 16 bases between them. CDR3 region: CASSQSDPRDIGNTIYF. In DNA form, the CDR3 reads TGCGCCAGCAGTCAATCGGACCCCAGGGATATCGGAAACACCATATATTTT.

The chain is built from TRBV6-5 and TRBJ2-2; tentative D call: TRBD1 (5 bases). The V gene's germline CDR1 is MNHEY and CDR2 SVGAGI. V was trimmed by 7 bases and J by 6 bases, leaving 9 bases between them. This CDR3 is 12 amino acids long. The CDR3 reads CASTGFAGELFF. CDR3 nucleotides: TGTGCCAGCACAGGGTTCGCCGGGGAGCTGTTTTTT.

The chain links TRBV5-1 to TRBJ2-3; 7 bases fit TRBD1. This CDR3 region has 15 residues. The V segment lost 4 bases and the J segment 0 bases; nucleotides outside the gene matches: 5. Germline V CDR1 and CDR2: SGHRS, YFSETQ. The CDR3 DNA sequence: TGCGCCAGCAGCCCAGGGGGTACTAGCACAGATACGCAGTATTTT. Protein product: CASSPGGTSTDTQYF.

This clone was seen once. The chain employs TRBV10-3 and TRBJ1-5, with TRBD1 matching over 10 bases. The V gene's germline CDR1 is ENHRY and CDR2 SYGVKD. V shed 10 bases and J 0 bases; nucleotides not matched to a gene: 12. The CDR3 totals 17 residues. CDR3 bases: TGTGCCACTAACCGGGACAGGGGAAGCAATAGCAATCAGCCCCAGCATTTT. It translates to CATNRDRGSNSNQPQHF.

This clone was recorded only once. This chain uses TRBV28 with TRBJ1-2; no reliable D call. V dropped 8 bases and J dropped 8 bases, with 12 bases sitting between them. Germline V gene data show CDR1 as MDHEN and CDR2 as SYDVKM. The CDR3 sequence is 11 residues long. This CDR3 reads CASGGTRGYTF. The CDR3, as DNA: TGTGCCAGCGGAGGAACTCGGGGCTACACCTTC.

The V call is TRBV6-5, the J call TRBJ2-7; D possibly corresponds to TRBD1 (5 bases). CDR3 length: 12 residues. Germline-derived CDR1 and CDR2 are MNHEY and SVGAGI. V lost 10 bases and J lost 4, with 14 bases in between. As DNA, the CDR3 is TGTGCCATACAGGTACTTCCTTACGAGCAGTACTTC. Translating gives CAIQVLPYEQYF.

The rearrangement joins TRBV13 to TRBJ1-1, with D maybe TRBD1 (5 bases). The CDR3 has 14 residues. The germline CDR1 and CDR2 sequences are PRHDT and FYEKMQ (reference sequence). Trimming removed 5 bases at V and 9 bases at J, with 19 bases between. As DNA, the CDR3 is TGTGCCAGCAGCCAACGGGGGACTCCCGGACAAGCTTTCTTT. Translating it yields CASSQRGTPGQAFF.